The 27 T cell receptor beta chains below all came from one sample that was sequenced in a study of blood T cell repertoires in COVID-19. Only in-frame clones appear in the TCRdb table, and some are missing; sequencing was by immunoSEQ multiplex PCR. The sample lists over 90,000 clones, roughly 86% occurring once. Source material: peripheral blood. These receptors were collected from a human donor in a cohort sampled during active COVID-19.

V is TRBV5-6 and J is TRBJ2-2; D not resolved. Trimming removed 3 bases from V and 1 base from J, with 7 bases in between. Germline V CDR1 and CDR2: SGHDT, YYEEEE. CDR3 size: 14 residues. CDR3 amino acids: CASSYSGNTGELFF. The CDR3 coding sequence is TGTGCCAGCAGCTATTCAGGGAACACCGGGGAGCTGTTTTTT.

J is TRBJ2-2 and V is TRBV4-3, with D possibly TRBD1 on 5 matching bases. The CDR3 contains 14 residues. V lost 0 bases to trimming and J lost 7 bases, with 9 bases between them. Germline CDR1 and CDR2: LGHNA and YSLEER. CDR3 loop: CASSQDPGFGELFF. As DNA, the CDR3 is TGCGCCAGCAGCCAAGATCCAGGGTTCGGGGAGCTGTTTTTT.

This clone was picked up a small number of times. The chain is built from TRBV19 and TRBJ1-6, with D tentatively TRBD1 (5 bases). The CDR3 has 15 amino acids. Per germline, CDR1 LNHDA and CDR2 SQIVND (reference sequence). V lost 4 bases and J 7 bases, leaving 14 bases between the germline ends. CDR3 nucleotides: TGTGCCAGTAGTACACGACAGTTCGGGAATTCACCCCTCCACTTT. It encodes CASSTRQFGNSPLHF.

V gene TRBV28 combines with J gene TRBJ2-2; 8 bases are shared with TRBD1. CDR1 MDHEN and CDR2 SYDVKM come from the germline V gene. The CDR3 has 14 residues. Germline trimming cut 8 bases from V and 6 bases from J; bases unmatched to any gene: 8. CDR3: CASATGGEAGELFF. CDR3 DNA: TGTGCCAGCGCTACAGGGGGTGAGGCCGGGGAGCTGTTTTTT.

The genes are TRBV7-3 and TRBJ2-2; D uncertain. The V and J ends lost 4 bases and 3 bases respectively, with 3 bases between them. The CDR3 contains 12 residues. CDR1 SGHTA and CDR2 FQGTGA come from the germline V gene. This CDR3 is CASSSYTGELFF. In nucleotides, the CDR3 is TGTGCCAGCAGCTCGTACACCGGGGAGCTGTTTTTT.

This clone was picked up a small number of times. The chain couples TRBV10-3 to TRBJ2-7; a possible D gene is TRBD2 (5 bases). Trimming took off 8 bases at V and 5 bases at J, with 19 bases between the two ends. Germline CDR1 and CDR2: ENHRY and SYGVKD. The CDR3 has 14 residues. The CDR3 loop reads CAISRSGFGNEQYF. CDR3 DNA sequence: TGTGCCATCTCCCGATCGGGATTTGGCAACGAGCAGTACTTC.

The rearrangement links TRBV2 to TRBJ1-5; maybe TRBD1 (6 bases). Germline V CDR1 and CDR2: SNHLY, FYNNEI. This CDR3 spans 14 amino acids. V lost 8 bases to trimming and J lost 1 base, with 12 bases between them. In DNA form, the CDR3 reads TGTGCCAGCGGGTCACAGGGCAGCAATCAGCCCCAGCATTTT. It yields the protein CASGSQGSNQPQHF. The full variable domain, with the rest looked up from reference TRBV2 and TRBJ1-5, is EPEVTQTPSHQVTQMGQEVILRCVPISNHLYFYWYRQILGQKVEFLVSFYNNEISEKSEIFDDQFSVERPDGSNFTLKIRSTKLEDSAMYFCASGSQGSNQPQHFGDGTRLSIL.

The chain employs TRBV3-1 (or the pseudogene TRBV3-2) and TRBJ2-7; TRBD2 matches 12 bases. V shed 4 bases, J shed 2 bases, and the junction held 6 bases outside the gene matches. The germline CDR1 and CDR2 sequences are LGHDT and YNNKEL (reference sequence). The CDR3 is made up of 16 amino acids. The CDR3 loop reads CASSPLAGGPPYEQYF. CDR3 DNA: TGTGCCAGCAGCCCACTAGCGGGAGGCCCCCCCTACGAGCAGTACTTC.

This sequence joins TRBV10-3 and TRBJ2-7; D unclear. V was clipped by 6 bases and J by 4 bases, with 10 bases between them. Germline values: CDR1 ENHRY, CDR2 SYGVKD. The CDR3 has 12 amino acids. The CDR3 DNA reads TGTGCCATCAGAGACGAGAGGTACGAGCAGTACTTC. Translating it yields CAIRDERYEQYF.

The chain couples TRBV2 to TRBJ1-5, with a tentative D call TRBD1 (6 bases). Germline CDR1 SNHLY, CDR2 FYNNEI. Deletions cut 5 bases from V and 5 bases from J, with 13 bases between. The CDR3 extends over 14 amino acids. CDR3 region: CASSRQDSYQPQHF. CDR3 sequence (DNA): TGTGCCAGCAGTCGACAGGACTCCTATCAGCCCCAGCATTTT.

V is TRBV9 and J is TRBJ2-3; D uncertain. V lost 3 bases and J 0 bases, leaving 20 bases between the germline ends. CDR3 length: 18 residues. CDR1 and CDR2 from the germline V gene are SGDLS and YYNGEE. CDR3: CASSARPSDSLSTDTQYF. DNA for the CDR3: TGTGCCAGCAGCGCAAGACCGTCCGACTCACTTAGCACAGATACGCAGTATTTT.

V and J are TRBV4-1 and TRBJ2-3; D not certain. Germline V CDR1 and CDR2: MGHRA, YSYEKL. Trimming left V 0 bases short and J 2 bases short, with 12 bases between. The CDR3 contains 16 residues. This CDR3 reads CASSQEPSEVTDTQYF. CDR3 DNA sequence: TGCGCCAGCAGCCAAGAACCCTCTGAGGTCACAGATACGCAGTATTTT.

The chain has TRBV4-1 and TRBJ1-5, with D maybe TRBD1 (6 bases). The CDR3 spans 16 residues. The V gene's germline CDR1 is MGHRA and CDR2 YSYEKL. V shed 1 base and J shed 4 bases, with 14 bases lying between them. Here the CDR3 reads CASSQVAGAYNQPQHF. The CDR3 DNA reads TGCGCCAGCAGCCAAGTCGCAGGGGCTTATAATCAGCCCCAGCATTTT.

The V call is TRBV5-1, the J call TRBJ1-2; D is possibly TRBD1 (5 bases). CDR1 and CDR2 (germline): SGHRS, YFSETQ. This CDR3 comprises 16 residues. V dropped 4 bases and J dropped 6 bases, with 22 bases sitting between them. CDR3 bases: TGCGCCAGCAGCCTAGTACAGGTTAGGGGTGCAGATGGCTACACCTTC. Amino acid sequence: CASSLVQVRGADGYTF.

The CDR3 sequence: CASTKDRVSYEQYF. CDR3 bases: TGTGCCAGCACCAAGGACAGGGTGTCCTACGAGCAGTACTTC. This chain uses TRBV28 with TRBJ2-7; 8 positions agree with TRBD1. CDR3 length: 14 residues. From germline, CDR1 is MDHEN and CDR2 SYDVKM. Trimming at V came to 7 bases and at J to 1 base, leaving 6 bases not matched to a gene. Filled out from reference TRBV28 and TRBJ2-7, the complete variable domain reads DVKVTQSSRYLVKRTGEKVFLECVQDMDHENMFWYRQDPGLGLRLIYFSYDVKMKEKGDIPEGYSVSREKKERFSLILESASTNQTSMYLCASTKDRVSYEQYFGPGTRLTVT.

This rearrangement joins TRBV4-1 to TRBJ1-4, with D uncertain. This CDR3 has 15 amino acids. Germline V gene lookup returns CDR1 MGHRA and CDR2 YSYEKL. V lost 0 bases and J 11 bases, leaving 16 bases between the germline ends. In DNA, the CDR3 is TGCGCCAGCAGCCAAGATCTTATCGAAAGGAGGAAACTGTTTTTT. Amino acid sequence: CASSQDLIERRKLFF.

The CDR3: CASNNGLHTGDYSDGYTF. In DNA form, the CDR3 reads TGTGCCAGCAACAACGGGCTCCACACAGGGGATTATTCTGATGGCTACACCTTC. V usage is TRBV5-4 and J usage is TRBJ1-2; 7 nucleotides match TRBD1. This CDR3 has 18 amino acids. The V gene end was trimmed by 6 bases and the J gene end by 6 bases; junction bases not matched to a gene: 23. From germline, CDR1 is SGHNT and CDR2 YYREEE (reference sequence).

The chain carries TRBV6-5 and TRBJ1-1; 7 nucleotides line up with TRBD1. The J segment lost 2 bases and the V segment lost 5 bases, leaving 2 bases of the junction unmatched. CDR3 length: 13 amino acids. Germline values: CDR1 MNHEY, CDR2 SVGAGI. The CDR3 sequence: CASSRTGNTEAFF. In DNA, the CDR3 is TGTGCCAGCAGTCGGACAGGCAACACTGAAGCTTTCTTT.

V gene TRBV9 combines with J gene TRBJ2-7; possibly TRBD1 for D (6 bases). Germline V gene lookup returns CDR1 SGDLS and CDR2 YYNGEE. The CDR3 runs 18 residues. V was trimmed by 5 bases and J by 7 bases, leaving 31 bases between them. CDR3 nucleotide sequence: TGTGCCAGCAGTCCCAGGGGCCCCCGGACTGTAGTCCTAGGTGAGCAGTACTTC. Translating it yields CASSPRGPRTVVLGEQYF.

V is TRBV7-2 and J is TRBJ2-3, with D possibly matching TRBD2 (5 bases). Germline V lookup: CDR1 SGHTA, CDR2 FQGNSA. This CDR3 has 13 amino acids. V shed 7 bases and J shed 6 bases, with 14 bases lying between them. The CDR3 sequence is CASTIGSPDTQYF. In nucleotides, the CDR3 is TGTGCCAGCACCATAGGGAGCCCGGATACGCAGTATTTT.

The chain combines TRBV6-6 with TRBJ2-7; 10 bases align to TRBD2. The CDR3 runs 13 residues. V shed 6 bases and J 6 bases; nucleotides not matched to a gene: 5. CDR1 and CDR2 from the germline V gene are MNHNY and SVGAGI (reference sequence). The CDR3 nucleotides are TGTGCCAGCAGAGGGCTAGCGGGAGCCGAGCAGTACTTC. Translating it yields CASRGLAGAEQYF.

V is TRBV9 and J is TRBJ2-5; 11 positions agree with TRBD2. The germline V gene encodes CDR1 SGDLS and CDR2 YYNGEE. The CDR3 extends over 15 amino acids. The trim removed 1 base at V and 2 bases at J, leaving 1 base unmatched. The CDR3 spells CASSVSSGGQETQYF. Written as DNA, the CDR3 is TGTGCCAGCAGCGTATCTAGCGGGGGGCAAGAGACCCAGTACTTC.

V and J are TRBV2 and TRBJ2-7, with D uncertain. CDR1 and CDR2 (germline): SNHLY, FYNNEI. V lost 8 bases and J 0 bases, leaving 5 bases between the germline ends. This CDR3 has 11 amino acids. CDR3 coding DNA: TGTGCCAGCCTTCGCTCCTACGAGCAGTACTTC. Protein: CASLRSYEQYF.

The chain has TRBV6-6 and TRBJ2-5, with D perhaps matching TRBD1 (7 bases). Germline lookup yields CDR1 MNHNY and CDR2 SVGAGI (reference sequence). Between the trimmed V and J ends, which lost 4 bases and 4 bases, there was a span of 13 bases. The CDR3 runs to 14 residues. As DNA, the CDR3 is TGTGCCAGCAGTTCATACAGGGGAGGAGAGACCCAGTACTTC. Its protein is CASSSYRGGETQYF.

V is TRBV7-2 and J is TRBJ2-5; TRBD2 matches 7 bases. Germline CDR1 is SGHTA and CDR2 is FQGNSA. V was pared by 5 bases and J by 3 bases, with 9 bases of the junction left unmatched. The CDR3 length is 15 residues. The CDR3 DNA is TGTGCCAGCAGCGACCGGGGGGTCCTTAAAGAGACCCAGTACTTC. Translation gives CASSDRGVLKETQYF.

This clone was seen only once. The chain couples TRBV19 to TRBJ2-5; 7 nucleotides line up with TRBD2. CDR3 length: 14 amino acids. V gave up 5 bases and J gave up 5 bases; unmatched junction bases: 8. Germline V gene data show CDR1 as LNHDA and CDR2 as SQIVND (reference sequence). CDR3 nucleotides: TGTGCCAGTAGTGGACTAGGGAAATCGGAGACCCAGTACTTC. It specifies CASSGLGKSETQYF.

V gene TRBV29-1 combines with J gene TRBJ1-1, with 8 bases lining up with TRBD1. The CDR3 has 13 residues. Germline lookup yields CDR1 SQVTM and CDR2 ANQGSEA. The trim removed 5 bases at V and 1 base at J, leaving 3 bases unmatched. The CDR3 DNA is TGCAGCGTTAACAGGGGGTCGAACACTGAAGCTTTCTTT. This translates into CSVNRGSNTEAFF.